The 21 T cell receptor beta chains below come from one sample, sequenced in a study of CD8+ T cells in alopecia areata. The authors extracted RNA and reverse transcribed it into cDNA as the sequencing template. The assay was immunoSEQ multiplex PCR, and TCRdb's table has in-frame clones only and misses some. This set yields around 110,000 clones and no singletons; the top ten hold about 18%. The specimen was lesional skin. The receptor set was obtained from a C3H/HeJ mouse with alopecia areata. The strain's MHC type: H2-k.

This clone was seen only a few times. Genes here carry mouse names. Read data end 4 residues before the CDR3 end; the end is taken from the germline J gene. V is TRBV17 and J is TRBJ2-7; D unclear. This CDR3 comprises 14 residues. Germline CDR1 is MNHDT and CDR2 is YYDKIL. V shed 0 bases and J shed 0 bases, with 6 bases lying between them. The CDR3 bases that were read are TGTGCTAGCAGTAGAGATGTCAGCTCCTAT. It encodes CASSRDVSSY. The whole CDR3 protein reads CASSRDVSSYEQYF.

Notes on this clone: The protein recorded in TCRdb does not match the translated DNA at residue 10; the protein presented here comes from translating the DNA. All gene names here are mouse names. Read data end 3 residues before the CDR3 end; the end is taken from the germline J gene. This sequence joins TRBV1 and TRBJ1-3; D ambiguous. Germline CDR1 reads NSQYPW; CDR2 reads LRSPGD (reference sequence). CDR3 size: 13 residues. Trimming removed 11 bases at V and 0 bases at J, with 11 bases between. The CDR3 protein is CTPTENSGNTLYF. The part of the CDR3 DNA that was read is TGCACCCCCACAGAAAATTCTGGAAATACG. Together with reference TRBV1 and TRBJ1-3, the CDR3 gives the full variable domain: VTLLEQNPRWRLVPRGQAVNLRCILKNSQYPWMSWYQQDLQKQLQWLFTLRSPGDKEVKSLPGADYLATRVTDTELRLQVANMSQGRTLYCTPTENSGNTLYFGEGSRLIVV.

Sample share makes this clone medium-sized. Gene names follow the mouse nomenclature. The part of the CDR3 DNA that was read is TGTGCCAGCAGTTGGGACAGGGGCTATGCT. Protein: CASSWDRGYA. The whole CDR3 sequence reads CASSWDRGYAEQFF. The chain carries TRBV13-3 and TRBJ2-1, with 10 bases lining up with TRBD1. The read terminates 4 residues before the CDR3 end, so the remaining end is supplied by the germline J gene. The V segment lost 4 bases and the J segment 3 bases; nucleotides outside the gene matches: 1. Germline V gene lookup returns CDR1 NNHDY and CDR2 SYVADS. The CDR3 contains 14 residues.

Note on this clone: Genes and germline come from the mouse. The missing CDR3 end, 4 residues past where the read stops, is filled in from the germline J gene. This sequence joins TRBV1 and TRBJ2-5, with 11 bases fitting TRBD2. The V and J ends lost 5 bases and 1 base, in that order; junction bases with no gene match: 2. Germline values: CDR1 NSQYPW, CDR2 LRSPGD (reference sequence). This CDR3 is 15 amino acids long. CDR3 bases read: TGCACCTGCAGTCCGGACTGGGGGGACCAAGAC. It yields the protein CTCSPDWGDQD. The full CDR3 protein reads CTCSPDWGDQDTQYF.

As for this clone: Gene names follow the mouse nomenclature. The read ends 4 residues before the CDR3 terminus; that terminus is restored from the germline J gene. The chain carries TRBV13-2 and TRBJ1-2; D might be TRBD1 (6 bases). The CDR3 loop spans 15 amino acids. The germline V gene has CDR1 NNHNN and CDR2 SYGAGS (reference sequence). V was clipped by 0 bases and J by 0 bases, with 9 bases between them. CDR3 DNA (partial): TGTGCCAGCGGTGATGCACAGGGATCAAACTCC. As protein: CASGDAQGSNS. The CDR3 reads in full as CASGDAQGSNSDYTF.

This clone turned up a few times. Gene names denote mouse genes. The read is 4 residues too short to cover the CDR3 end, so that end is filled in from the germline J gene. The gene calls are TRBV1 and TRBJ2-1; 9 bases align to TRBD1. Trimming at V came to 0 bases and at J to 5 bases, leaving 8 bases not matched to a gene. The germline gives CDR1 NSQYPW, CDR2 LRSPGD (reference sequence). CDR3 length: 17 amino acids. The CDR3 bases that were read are TGCACCTGCAGTGCAGATTTCTCTTGGGACAGGGATGCT. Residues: CTCSADFSWDRDA. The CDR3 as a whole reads CTCSADFSWDRDAEQFF.

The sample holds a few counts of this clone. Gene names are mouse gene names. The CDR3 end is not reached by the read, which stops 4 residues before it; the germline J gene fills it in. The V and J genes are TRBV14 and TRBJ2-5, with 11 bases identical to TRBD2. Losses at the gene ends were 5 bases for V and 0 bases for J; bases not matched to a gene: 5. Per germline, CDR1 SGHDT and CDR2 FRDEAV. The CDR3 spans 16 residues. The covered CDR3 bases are TGTGCCAGCAGCATCCGGGACTGGGGGAACCAAGAC. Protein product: CASSIRDWGNQD. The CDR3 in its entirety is CASSIRDWGNQDTQYF.

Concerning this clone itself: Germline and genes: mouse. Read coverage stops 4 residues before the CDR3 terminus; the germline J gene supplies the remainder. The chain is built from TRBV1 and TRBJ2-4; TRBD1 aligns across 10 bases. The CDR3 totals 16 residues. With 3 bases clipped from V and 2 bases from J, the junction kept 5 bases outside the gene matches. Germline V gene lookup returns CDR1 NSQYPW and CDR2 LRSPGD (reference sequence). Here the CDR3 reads CTCSATGGWDQNTLYF. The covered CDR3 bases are TGCACCTGCAGTGCGACAGGGGGCTGGGATCAAAAC. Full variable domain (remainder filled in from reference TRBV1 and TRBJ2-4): VTLLEQNPRWRLVPRGQAVNLRCILKNSQYPWMSWYQQDLQKQLQWLFTLRSPGDKEVKSLPGADYLATRVTDTELRLQVANMSQGRTLYCTCSATGGWDQNTLYFGAGTRLSVL.

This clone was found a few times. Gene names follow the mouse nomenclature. CDR3 in amino acids: CASTPGVGNTEVFF. Partial CDR3 DNA: TGTGCCAGCACCCCAGGGGTGGGCAACACA. The chain is built from TRBV13-3 and TRBJ1-1; D is possibly TRBD1 (6 bases). The sequence runs out 4 residues before the end of the CDR3; the remainder is reconstructed from the germline J gene. The CDR3 consists of 14 residues. Per the germline V gene, CDR1 is NNHDY and CDR2 is SYVADS. The V end lost 6 bases, the J end lost 2 bases, and 14 bases lay between the germline ends.

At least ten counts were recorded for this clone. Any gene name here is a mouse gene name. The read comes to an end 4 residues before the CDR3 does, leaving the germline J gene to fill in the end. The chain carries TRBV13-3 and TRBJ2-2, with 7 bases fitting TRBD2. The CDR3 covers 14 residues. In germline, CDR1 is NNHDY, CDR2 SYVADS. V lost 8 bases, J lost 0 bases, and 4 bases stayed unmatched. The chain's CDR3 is CASHWGSNTGQLYF. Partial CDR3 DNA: TGTGCCAGTCACTGGGGCTCAAACACCGGG.

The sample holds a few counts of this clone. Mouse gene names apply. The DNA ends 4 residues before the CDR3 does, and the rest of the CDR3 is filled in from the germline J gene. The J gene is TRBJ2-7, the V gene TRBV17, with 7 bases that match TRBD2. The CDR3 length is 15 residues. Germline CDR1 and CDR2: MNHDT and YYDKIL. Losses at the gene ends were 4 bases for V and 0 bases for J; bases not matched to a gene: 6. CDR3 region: CASSIALGSSYEQYF. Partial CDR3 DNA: TGTGCTAGCAGTATCGCACTGGGGAGCTCCTAT.

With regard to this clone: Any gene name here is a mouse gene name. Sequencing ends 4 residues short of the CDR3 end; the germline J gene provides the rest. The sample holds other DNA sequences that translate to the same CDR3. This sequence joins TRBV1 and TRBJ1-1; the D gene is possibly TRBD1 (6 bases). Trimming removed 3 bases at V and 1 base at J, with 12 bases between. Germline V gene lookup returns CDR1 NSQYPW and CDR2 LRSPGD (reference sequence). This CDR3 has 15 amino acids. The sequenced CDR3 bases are TGCACCTGCAGTGCGGGGGCCAGGGGGAACACA. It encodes CTCSAGARGNT. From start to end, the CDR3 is CTCSAGARGNTEVFF.

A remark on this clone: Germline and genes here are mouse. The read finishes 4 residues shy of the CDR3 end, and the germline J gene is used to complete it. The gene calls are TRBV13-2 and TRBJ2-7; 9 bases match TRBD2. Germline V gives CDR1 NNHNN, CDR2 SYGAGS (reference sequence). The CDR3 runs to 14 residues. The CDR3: CASGDLGLGYEQYF. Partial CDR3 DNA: TGTGCCAGCGGTGATCTAGGACTGGGGTAT.

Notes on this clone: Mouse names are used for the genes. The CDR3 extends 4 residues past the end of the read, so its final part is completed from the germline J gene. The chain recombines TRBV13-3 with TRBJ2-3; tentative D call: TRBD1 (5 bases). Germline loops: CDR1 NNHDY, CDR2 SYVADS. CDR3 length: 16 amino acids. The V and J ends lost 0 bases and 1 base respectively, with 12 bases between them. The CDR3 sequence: CASSDASRVGAETLYF. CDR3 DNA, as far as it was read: TGTGCCAGCAGTGATGCAAGCAGGGTTGGTGCAGAA.

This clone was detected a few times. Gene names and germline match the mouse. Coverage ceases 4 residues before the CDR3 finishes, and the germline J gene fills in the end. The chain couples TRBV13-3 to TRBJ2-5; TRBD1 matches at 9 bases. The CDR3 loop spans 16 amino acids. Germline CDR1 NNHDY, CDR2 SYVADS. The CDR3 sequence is CASSPFRTGERDTQYF. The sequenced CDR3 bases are TGTGCCAGCAGTCCTTTTCGGACAGGGGAGAGAGAC.

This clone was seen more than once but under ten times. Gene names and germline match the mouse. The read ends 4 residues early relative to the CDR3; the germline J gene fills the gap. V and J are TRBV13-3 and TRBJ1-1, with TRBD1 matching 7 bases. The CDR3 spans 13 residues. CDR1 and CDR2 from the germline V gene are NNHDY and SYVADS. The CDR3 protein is CASRAGTAQEVFF. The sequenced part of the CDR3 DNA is TGTGCCAGCAGAGCCGGGACAGCGCAA.

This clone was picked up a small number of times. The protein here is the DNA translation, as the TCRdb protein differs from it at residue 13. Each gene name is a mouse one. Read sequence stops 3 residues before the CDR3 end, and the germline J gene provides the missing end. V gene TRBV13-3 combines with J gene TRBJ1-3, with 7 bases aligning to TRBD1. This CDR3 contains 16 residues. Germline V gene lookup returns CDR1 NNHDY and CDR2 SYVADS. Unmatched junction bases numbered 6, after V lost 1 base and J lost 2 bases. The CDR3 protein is CASSDREQGTGNTLYF. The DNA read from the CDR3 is TGTGCCAGCAGTGATCGGGAACAGGGGACTGGAAATACG.

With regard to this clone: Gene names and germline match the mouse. Partial CDR3 DNA: TGTGCCAGCAGGGAGACAGGGCCCCAAGAC. Its translation is CASRETGPQD. The whole CDR3 reads CASRETGPQDTQYF. This chain joins TRBV13-3 and TRBJ2-5; 7 bases line up with TRBD1. With the read ending 4 residues before the CDR3 end, the germline J gene is used to fill in that end. V trimming: 5 bases; J trimming: 2 bases; junction bases outside the gene matches: 5. This CDR3 comprises 14 residues. The germline V gene encodes CDR1 NNHDY and CDR2 SYVADS.

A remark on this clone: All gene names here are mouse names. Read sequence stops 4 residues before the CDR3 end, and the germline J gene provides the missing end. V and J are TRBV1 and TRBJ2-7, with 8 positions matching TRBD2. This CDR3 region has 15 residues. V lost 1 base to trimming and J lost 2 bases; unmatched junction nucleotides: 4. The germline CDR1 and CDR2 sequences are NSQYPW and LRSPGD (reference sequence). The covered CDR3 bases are TGCACCTGCAGTGCAGGCCTGGGGGGAACCTAT. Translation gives CTCSAGLGGTY. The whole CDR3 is CTCSAGLGGTYEQYF.

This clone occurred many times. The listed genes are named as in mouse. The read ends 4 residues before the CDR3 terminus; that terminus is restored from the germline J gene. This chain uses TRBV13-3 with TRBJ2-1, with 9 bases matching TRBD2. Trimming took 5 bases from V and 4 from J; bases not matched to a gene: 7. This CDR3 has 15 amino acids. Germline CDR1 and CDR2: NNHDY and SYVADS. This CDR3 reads CASSPGTGQYAEQFF. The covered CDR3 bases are TGTGCCAGCAGCCCCGGGACTGGGCAGTATGCT.

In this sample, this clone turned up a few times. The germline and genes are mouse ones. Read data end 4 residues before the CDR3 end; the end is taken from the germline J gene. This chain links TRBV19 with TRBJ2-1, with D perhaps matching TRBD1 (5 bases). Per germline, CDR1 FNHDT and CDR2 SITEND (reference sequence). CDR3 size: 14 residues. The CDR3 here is CASSTPVGEAEQFF. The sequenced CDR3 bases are TGTGCCAGCAGTACTCCCGTAGGGGAGGCT. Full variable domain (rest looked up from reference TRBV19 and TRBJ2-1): GGIITQTPKFLIGQEGQKLTLKCQQNFNHDTMYWYRQDSGKGLRLIYYSITENDLQKGDLSEGYDASREKKSSFSLTVTSAQKNEMAVFLCASSTPVGEAEQFFGPGTRLTVL.